The rows below give T cell receptor beta chains drawn from one sample of a study of cytomegalovirus exposure and HLA in healthy donors. Sequenced by immunoSEQ multiplex PCR; TCRdb stores in-frame clones only, minus some. The sample lists about 170,000 clones, around 80% occurring once. The sequencing input was PBMCs. These receptors came from a man in his late teens or twenties in good health and CMV-seronegative. Both conserved end residues are part of each CDR3. The order of the fields is D gene, V gene, J gene, clone size, CDR3 DNA, CDR3 protein. The D gene is left open where the match is weak. Where a row states a size, it is once, few, many or the class of an expanded clone; other rows omit it.

TRBD2	TRBV29-1	TRBJ2-1	NA	TGCAGCGTCGCCGGGACTAGCGGGGGCTTAGAGCAGTTCTTC	CSVAGTSGGLEQFF
TRBD2	TRBV12-5	TRBJ2-5	NA	TGTGCTAGTGCCCCGACCCCTAGCGGGAGCTTGGGGGGGGAGACCCAGTACTTC	CASAPTPSGSLGGETQYF
NA	TRBV7-2	TRBJ2-7	NA	TGTGCCAGCAGCTCGACAGGACCCTACGAGCAGTACTTC	CASSSTGPYEQYF
TRBD1	TRBV19	TRBJ2-3	NA	TGTGCCAGTAGTCCGGGACAGAGCGTGGTGACAGATACGCAGTATTTT	CASSPGQSVVTDTQYF
NA	TRBV27	TRBJ1-6	NA	TGTGCCAGCAGTTGGGACTGGGCGGGAACCCTCCACTTT	CASSWDWAGTLHF
TRBD1	TRBV28	TRBJ2-7	NA	TGTGCCAGCAGTTTGCAGGGGGCCTGGTCCTACGAGCAGTACTTC	CASSLQGAWSYEQYF
NA	TRBV1	TRBJ2-3	once	TGCACCAGCCAAAGCGGGGGGCCCACAGATACGCAGTATTTT	CTSQSGGPTDTQYF
NA	TRBV5-4	TRBJ2-7	NA	TGTGCCAGCAGCTTTAGCGGGGACAGTAGCGAGCAGTACTTC	CASSFSGDSSEQYF
NA	TRBV5-1	TRBJ2-7	NA	TGCGCCAGCAGCTTGGAGGGGGAAACCACCTACGAGCAGTACTTC	CASSLEGETTYEQYF
NA	TRBV6-1	TRBJ2-2	NA	TGTGCCAGCAGTGAACGGAGAGGATGGGCCGGGGAGCTGTTTTTT	CASSERRGWAGELFF
TRBD1	TRBV14	TRBJ2-7	NA	TGTGCCAGCAGCGGGATTCAAGGGACAGGGATTTTCTACGAGCAGTACTTC	CASSGIQGTGIFYEQYF
NA	TRBV27	TRBJ1-2	NA	TGTGCCAGCAGCCCGGGGGTCCTCTATGGCTACACCTTC	CASSPGVLYGYTF
NA	TRBV9	TRBJ2-1	NA	TGTGCCAGCAGCGTAACTTGGTCAACCGGTGAGCAGTTCTTC	CASSVTWSTGEQFF
NA	TRBV4-1	TRBJ2-7	NA	TGCGCCAGCAGCCAAGATAGCGAGATTGACGAGCAGTACTTC	CASSQDSEIDEQYF
TRBD1	TRBV6-1	TRBJ2-7	NA	TGTGCCAGCAAATCACAGGGGGTCCACGAGCAGTACTTC	CASKSQGVHEQYF
NA	TRBV6-1	TRBJ2-7	NA	TGTGCCAGCAGTGAAGCCGAAGCATACGCTACCTACGAGCAGTACTTC	CASSEAEAYATYEQYF